The source of this TCR beta chain is a study of graft-versus-host responses after intestinal transplantation. Intraepithelial lymphocytes and lamina propria lymphocytes were released through processing of graft tissue. Clones were sequenced by immunoSEQ multiplex PCR, and TCRdb holds only the in-frame ones, with some missing. The sample yields about 5,200 clones, roughly 72% seen once. Germline V gene data show CDR1 as SGHDT and CDR2 as YYEEEE. This CDR3 spans 16 amino acids. V lost 3 bases, J lost 1 base, and 5 bases stayed unmatched. This TCR was sampled from a human patient who received an intestinal transplant, so some T cells may come from the graft donor. Sequenced material: ileum tissue, taken around 250 days after intestinal transplant. This sequence joins TRBV5-6 and TRBJ2-2, with 8 bases identical to TRBD1. The CDR3 region is CASSSDREMNTGELFF. In DNA form, the CDR3 reads TGTGCCAGCAGCTCGGACAGGGAGATGAACACCGGGGAGCTGTTTTTT. The whole variable domain, remainder taken from reference TRBV5-6 and TRBJ2-2, is DAGVTQSPTHLIKTRGQQVTLRCSPKSGHDTVSWYQQALGQGPQFIFQYYEEEERQRGNFPDRFSGHQFPNYSSELNVNALLLGDSALYLCASSSDREMNTGELFFGEGSRLTVL.